The rows below give T cell receptor beta chains drawn from one sample of a study of blood T cell repertoires in COVID-19. The table came from immunoSEQ multiplex PCR; TCRdb's copy has only in-frame clones and leaves some out. Counted here are some 97,000 clones, roughly 80% occurring once; the ten biggest clones make up around a third. Sequenced material: peripheral blood. The receptor set was obtained from a man between 65 and 79 years old with active or convalescent COVID-19. The CDR3 runs from the conserved cysteine through the conserved F or W. Each record gives: J gene, D gene, clone size, CDR3 length, V gene, CDR3 protein. A D gene is named only where the DNA matches it firmly. Not all rows give a size; the values are once, few, many and, for expanded clones, a class.

J gene: TRBJ1-1
D gene: NA
clone size: NA
CDR3 length: 13
V gene: TRBV28
CDR3 protein: CASSRTQDREAFF

J gene: TRBJ2-7
D gene: NA
clone size: NA
CDR3 length: 15
V gene: TRBV6-1
CDR3 protein: CASRETGGTENEQYF

J gene: TRBJ2-1
D gene: TRBD2
clone size: NA
CDR3 length: 15
V gene: TRBV4-3
CDR3 protein: CASSQGTSGYNEQFF

J gene: TRBJ2-1
D gene: TRBD2
clone size: NA
CDR3 length: 17
V gene: TRBV7-3
CDR3 protein: CASSLRVTSGGYNEQFF

J gene: TRBJ2-1
D gene: TRBD2
clone size: NA
CDR3 length: 15
V gene: TRBV18
CDR3 protein: CASSQGLAGVNEQFF

J gene: TRBJ1-6
D gene: TRBD1
clone size: NA
CDR3 length: 17
V gene: TRBV19
CDR3 protein: CASSPGDRGTYNSPLHF

J gene: TRBJ2-1
D gene: TRBD1
clone size: many
CDR3 length: 14
V gene: TRBV7-9
CDR3 protein: CASSFRQGRNEQFF

J gene: TRBJ1-2
D gene: TRBD1
clone size: NA
CDR3 length: 13
V gene: TRBV6-5
CDR3 protein: CASSRQGAYGYTF

J gene: TRBJ2-7
D gene: TRBD1
clone size: NA
CDR3 length: 14
V gene: TRBV2
CDR3 protein: CASSIGTGGYEQYF

J gene: TRBJ1-1
D gene: NA
clone size: NA
CDR3 length: 18
V gene: TRBV6-2/TRBV6-3
CDR3 protein: CASSPGPRRGGTGTEAFF

J gene: TRBJ2-7
D gene: NA
clone size: once
CDR3 length: 13
V gene: TRBV12-3/TRBV12-4
CDR3 protein: CASSSPTRYEQYF

J gene: TRBJ2-3
D gene: TRBD1
clone size: NA
CDR3 length: 14
V gene: TRBV7-9
CDR3 protein: CASSSTGDGGTQYF

J gene: TRBJ1-6
D gene: TRBD1
clone size: once
CDR3 length: 15
V gene: TRBV5-1
CDR3 protein: CASSIYRGLDSPLHF

J gene: TRBJ2-7
D gene: TRBD2
clone size: NA
CDR3 length: 14
V gene: TRBV7-6
CDR3 protein: CASSSLRGRHEQYF

J gene: TRBJ2-2
D gene: TRBD2
clone size: few
CDR3 length: 15
V gene: TRBV7-2
CDR3 protein: CASSLAGGPSGELFF

J gene: TRBJ2-7
D gene: NA
clone size: few
CDR3 length: 13
V gene: TRBV6-5
CDR3 protein: CASTDGSSYEQYF

J gene: TRBJ2-3
D gene: TRBD2
clone size: NA
CDR3 length: 18
V gene: TRBV4-1
CDR3 protein: CASSQEGAGVGGTDTQYF

J gene: TRBJ1-4
D gene: NA
clone size: once
CDR3 length: 13
V gene: TRBV11-1
CDR3 protein: CASSLSVGEKLFF

J gene: TRBJ2-1
D gene: TRBD2
clone size: NA
CDR3 length: 14
V gene: TRBV28
CDR3 protein: CASSLRRGYNEQFF

J gene: TRBJ1-2
D gene: NA
clone size: NA
CDR3 length: 15
V gene: TRBV7-8
CDR3 protein: CASSLRGGDYYGYTF

J gene: TRBJ2-4
D gene: TRBD2
clone size: NA
CDR3 length: 13
V gene: TRBV3-1/TRBV3-2
CDR3 protein: CASSQPTSGGKYF

J gene: TRBJ2-1
D gene: NA
clone size: NA
CDR3 length: 15
V gene: TRBV7-2
CDR3 protein: CASSSAFIPGTPQFF

J gene: TRBJ2-7
D gene: TRBD2
clone size: once
CDR3 length: 16
V gene: TRBV5-1
CDR3 protein: CASSLGTSGTKYEQYF

J gene: TRBJ2-7
D gene: TRBD1
clone size: NA
CDR3 length: 14
V gene: TRBV4-1
CDR3 protein: CASSHTGAAYEQYF

J gene: TRBJ2-3
D gene: NA
clone size: NA
CDR3 length: 14
V gene: TRBV9
CDR3 protein: CASSVGGALDTQYF

J gene: TRBJ2-3
D gene: TRBD1
clone size: once
CDR3 length: 17
V gene: TRBV30
CDR3 protein: CAWRPPPGTGYTDTQYF

J gene: TRBJ2-1
D gene: TRBD2
clone size: NA
CDR3 length: 14
V gene: TRBV5-1
CDR3 protein: CASSKLAGVGEQFF

J gene: TRBJ1-3
D gene: NA
clone size: NA
CDR3 length: 13
V gene: TRBV4-3
CDR3 protein: CASSSREGNTIYF

J gene: TRBJ1-4
D gene: NA
clone size: NA
CDR3 length: 16
V gene: TRBV9
CDR3 protein: CASSGSSVATNEKLFF

J gene: TRBJ2-7
D gene: TRBD2
clone size: once
CDR3 length: 17
V gene: TRBV4-2
CDR3 protein: CASSPVTSGGSLYEQYF

J gene: TRBJ1-2
D gene: NA
clone size: NA
CDR3 length: 15
V gene: TRBV5-1
CDR3 protein: CASSLAEGGDYGYTF